This TCR beta chain was sequenced in a study of breast tumors, draining lymph nodes, adjacent tissues. General study findings and limits: Luminal-like breast cancer showed significantly higher tumor–nontumor repertoire similarity than basal-like.

CDR3 size: 11 residues. Germline values: CDR1 LNHDA, CDR2 SQIVND (reference sequence). V was clipped by 5 bases and J by 2 bases, with 2 bases between them. This clonotype has ten or more counts. What it binds is unknown. One entry per CDR3 protein, called by TCRdb with MiXCR from the multiplex PCR reads. The sample records about 63,000 distinct CDR3 sequences, approximately 57% being singletons. The sample consisted of breast tumor tissue. This clonotype was sampled from a female donor with breast cancer. Some clones in this sample may be carry-over from other donors' samples. V is TRBV19 and J is TRBJ2-3; D remains ambiguous. In nucleotides, the CDR3 is TGTGCCAGTAGTTTCACAGATACGCAGTATTTT. It is translated as CASSFTDTQYF.